Below are 12 T cell receptor beta chains sequenced from a single sample in a study of T cell responses to AZD1222 COVID-19 vaccine. Here immunoSEQ multiplex PCR was the method, and the copy in TCRdb shows in-frame clones only, minus some. The sample lists about 140,000 clones; around nine tenths were seen once. The sequencing used peripheral blood, collected 28 days after the second AZD1222 dose. The receptors stem from an adult who received the AZD1222 COVID-19 vaccine.

V usage is TRBV24-1 and J usage is TRBJ2-1, with 8 positions matching TRBD1. Germline CDR1 reads KGHDR; CDR2 reads SFDVKD. The CDR3 runs to 15 residues. The V segment lost 3 bases and the J segment 6 bases; nucleotides outside the gene matches: 6. This chain's CDR3 is CATSDPGQGGNEQFF. In nucleotides, the CDR3 is TGTGCCACCAGTGATCCCGGACAGGGTGGCAATGAGCAGTTCTTC.

V usage is TRBV4-1 and J usage is TRBJ2-1; 9 nucleotides agree with TRBD2. Germline V lookup: CDR1 MGHRA, CDR2 YSYEKL. The J segment lost 7 bases and the V segment lost 0 bases, leaving 1 base of the junction unmatched. CDR3 length: 14 residues. The CDR3 is CASSQEGLANEQFF. The CDR3 coding sequence is TGCGCCAGCAGCCAAGAGGGACTAGCTAATGAGCAGTTCTTC.

The J gene is TRBJ2-5, the V gene TRBV5-4, with TRBD2 matching 10 bases. After removal of 4 bases from V and 2 bases from J, the junction contained 2 bases not matched to a gene. Germline values: CDR1 SGHNT, CDR2 YYREEE (reference sequence). CDR3 length equals 14 residues. The CDR3 protein is CASSKAGGQETQYF. The CDR3 DNA sequence: TGTGCCAGCAGCAAAGCGGGGGGGCAAGAGACCCAGTACTTC.

J is TRBJ2-5 and V is TRBV7-3; D unclear. The CDR3 extends over 13 amino acids. V was cut by 0 bases and J by 5 bases, with 7 bases left in between. Germline CDR1 SGHTA, CDR2 FQGTGA. CDR3 residues: CASSLTSLETQYF. In DNA form, the CDR3 reads TGTGCCAGCAGCTTAACCAGTCTCGAGACCCAGTACTTC. The variable domain in full, completed from reference TRBV7-3 and TRBJ2-5, reads GAGVSQTPSNKVTEKGKYVELRCDPISGHTALYWYRQSLGQGPEFLIYFQGTGAADDSGLPNDRFFAVRPEGSVSTLKIQRTERGDSAVYLCASSLTSLETQYFGPGTRLLVL.

CDR3 protein: CASSPYQETQYF. The CDR3 DNA reads as TGTGCCAGCTCACCGTACCAAGAGACCCAGTACTTC. The chain couples TRBV18 to TRBJ2-5; no firm D call. CDR1 is KGHSH and CDR2 is LQKENI in the germline V gene. The V and J ends lost 3 bases and 0 bases respectively, with 2 bases between them. The CDR3 is 12 residues long.

The chain carries TRBV7-2 and TRBJ2-5; a weak D match, TRBD1 (6 bases). The CDR3 consists of 14 residues. Deletions cut 3 bases from V and 5 bases from J, with 13 bases between. Germline CDR1 and CDR2: SGHTA and FQGNSA. The CDR3 coding sequence is TGTGCCAGCAGCTTGTGGCAGGGGACGGAGACCCAGTACTTC. Amino acid sequence: CASSLWQGTETQYF.

This rearrangement joins TRBV21-1 to TRBJ2-7; the DNA was not compared with TRBD1, the D call given in the table. TRBV21-1 is a documented pseudogene. The CDR3 has 14 residues. For the CDR3, the DNA is TGTGCCAGCCCCCGGACAGTAGAGACCTACGAGCAGTACTTC. Translating it yields CASPRTVETYEQYF.

The chain couples TRBV4-1 to TRBJ2-2; D is ambiguous. From germline, CDR1 is MGHRA and CDR2 YSYEKL. The CDR3 is 13 residues long. Trimming removed 3 bases at V and 9 bases at J, with 11 bases between. CDR3 DNA sequence: TGCGCCAGCAGCCACTCCGGGTCCCGGGAGCTGTTTTTT. Translated: CASSHSGSRELFF.

The rearrangement joins TRBV13 to TRBJ1-3; D gene ambiguous. The CDR3 is made up of 16 amino acids. Germline V gene sequence: CDR1 PRHDT, CDR2 FYEKMQ (reference sequence). The V gene lost 4 bases and the J gene lost 0 bases, with 13 bases spanning the gap. The CDR3 DNA reads as TGTGCCAGCAGCTACTTGCCTGGAAACTCTGGAAACACCATATATTTT. This sequence encodes CASSYLPGNSGNTIYF. Using reference TRBV13 and TRBJ1-3 for the parts outside the CDR3, the full variable domain is AAGVIQSPRHLIKEKRETATLKCYPIPRHDTVYWYQQGPGQDPQFLISFYEKMQSDKGSIPDRFSAQQFSDYHSELNMSSLELGDSALYFCASSYLPGNSGNTIYFGEGSWLTVV.

The chain uses TRBV11-3 and TRBJ2-1, with 9 bases aligning to TRBD1. The germline V gene has CDR1 SGHNT and CDR2 YENEEA. V lost 4 bases and J lost 3; bases outside the gene matches: 10. The CDR3 is 17 amino acids. The CDR3 spells CASSSTKGTGHYNEQFF. CDR3 nucleotide sequence: TGTGCCAGCAGCTCAACCAAAGGGACAGGGCACTACAATGAGCAGTTCTTC.

The chain combines TRBV9 with TRBJ1-2; a weak D match, TRBD1 (5 bases). CDR3 size: 15 residues. The V end lost 3 bases, the J end lost 3 bases, and 15 bases lay between the germline ends. The germline V gene has CDR1 SGDLS and CDR2 YYNGEE. CDR3 sequence (DNA): TGTGCCAGCAGCGCCCAGGGTTGGGGGGACTATGGCTACACCTTC. Translated, it gives CASSAQGWGDYGYTF.

CDR3 in DNA: TGTGCCACCAGCAGAGGGGGCGACGGCTATGGCTACACCTTC. This sequence encodes CATSRGGDGYGYTF. This chain links TRBV15 with TRBJ1-2; tentative D call: TRBD1 (5 bases). V was shortened by 1 base and J by 4 bases, with 10 bases between the two germline ends. Germline V gives CDR1 LNHNV, CDR2 YYDKDF (reference sequence). The CDR3 totals 14 residues.